Shown below are 8 T cell receptor beta chains from a single sample sequenced in a study of human thymus T cells. Generated by immunoSEQ multiplex PCR, the TCRdb table keeps only in-frame clones and is missing some. The profile shows about 50,000 clones, roughly 94% of them singletons. The sample comprised blood. The origin of the receptors is a girl under three years old with a congenital heart defect but otherwise immunologically healthy.

The rearrangement joins TRBV19 to TRBJ1-2, with no clear D. The CDR3 is 15 residues long. In germline, CDR1 is LNHDA, CDR2 SQIVND (reference sequence). V was cut by 4 bases and J by 0 bases, with 12 bases left in between. CDR3 protein: CASSTGKPSNYGYTF. In nucleotides, the CDR3 is TGTGCCAGTAGTACCGGCAAGCCCTCTAACTATGGCTACACCTTC.

The chain employs TRBV30 and TRBJ2-7; D is unclear. Per germline, CDR1 GTSNPN and CDR2 SVGIG (reference sequence). The CDR3 contains 12 residues. With 2 bases removed from V and 2 bases from J, the gap between germline ends came to 7 bases. CDR3 sequence reads: CAWSPGPYEQYF. The CDR3 nucleotides read TGTGCCTGGAGTCCAGGACCCTACGAGCAGTACTTC.

The chain combines TRBV18 with TRBJ2-3; a weak D match, TRBD2 (6 bases). This CDR3 contains 14 residues. CDR1 is KGHSH, CDR2 LQKENI, per germline. V lost 4 bases and J lost 6, with 14 bases in between. CDR3 residues: CASSHPGSRDTQYF. The CDR3 bases are TGTGCCAGCTCACACCCCGGGAGTAGGGATACGCAGTATTTT. The whole variable domain, filled in from reference TRBV18 and TRBJ2-3, reads NAGVMQNPRHLVRRRGQEARLRCSPMKGHSHVYWYRQLPEEGLKFMVYLQKENIIDESGMPKERFSAEFPKEGPSILRIQQVVRGDSAAYFCASSHPGSRDTQYFGPGTRLTVL.

The CDR3: CASSTGPDYGYTF. The CDR3 coding sequence is TGTGCCAGCTCGACAGGGCCAGATTACGGCTACACCTTC. This chain uses TRBV18 with TRBJ1-2, with 7 bases lining up with TRBD1. The CDR3 totals 13 residues. The germline V gene encodes CDR1 KGHSH and CDR2 LQKENI. Germline trimming cut 6 bases from V and 8 bases from J; bases unmatched to any gene: 9.

This clone was counted a single time. V usage is TRBV2 and J usage is TRBJ2-5, with 9 bases aligning to TRBD1. J was trimmed by 5 bases and V by 7 bases; bases with no gene match: 8. The CDR3 length is 14 residues. The germline V gene encodes CDR1 SNHLY and CDR2 FYNNEI. CDR3 DNA: TGTGCCAGCATTTACAGGGGGCATTCGGAGACCCAGTACTTC. Its protein product is CASIYRGHSETQYF.

The rearrangement joins TRBV11-3 to TRBJ2-1; D gene uncertain. Germline V gives CDR1 SGHNT, CDR2 YENEEA. Trimming took off 3 bases at V and 6 bases at J, with 18 bases between the two ends. The CDR3 is made up of 16 amino acids. CDR3 sequence reads: CASSFRASPFFNEQFF. CDR3 bases: TGTGCCAGCAGCTTTAGGGCTAGTCCTTTCTTCAATGAGCAGTTCTTC.

V is TRBV5-1 and J is TRBJ2-6; possibly TRBD1 for D (5 bases). The CDR3 is 16 residues long. The V end lost 0 bases, the J end lost 1 base, and 8 bases lay between the germline ends. In germline, CDR1 is SGHRS, CDR2 YFSETQ. The CDR3 sequence is CASSLDSGSGANVLTF. As DNA, the CDR3 is TGCGCCAGCAGCTTGGATTCAGGGTCTGGGGCCAACGTCCTGACTTTC.

V is TRBV19 and J is TRBJ1-1; D is ambiguous. The CDR3 consists of 15 residues. The V end was cut by 2 bases, the J end by 4 bases, with 14 bases between. Germline loops: CDR1 LNHDA, CDR2 SQIVND (reference sequence). DNA for the CDR3: TGTGCCAGTAGTATATCCCATGGGCCCTTCACTGAAGCTTTCTTT. Its translation: CASSISHGPFTEAFF.